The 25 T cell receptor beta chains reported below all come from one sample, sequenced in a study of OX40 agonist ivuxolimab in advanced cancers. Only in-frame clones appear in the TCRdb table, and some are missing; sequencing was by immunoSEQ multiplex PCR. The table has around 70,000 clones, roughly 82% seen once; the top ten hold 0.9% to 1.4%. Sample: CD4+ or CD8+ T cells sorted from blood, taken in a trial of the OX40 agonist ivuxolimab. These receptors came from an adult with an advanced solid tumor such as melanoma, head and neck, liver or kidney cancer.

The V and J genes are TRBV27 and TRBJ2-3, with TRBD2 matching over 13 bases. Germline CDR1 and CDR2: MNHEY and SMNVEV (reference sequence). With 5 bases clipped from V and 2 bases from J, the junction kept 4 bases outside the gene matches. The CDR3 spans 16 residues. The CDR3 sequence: CASSRGLAGSTDTQYF. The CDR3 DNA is TGTGCCAGCAGTAGGGGACTAGCGGGGTCCACAGATACGCAGTATTTT.

CDR3 amino acids: CASSLNQGRYEQYF. The CDR3 DNA reads as TGTGCCAGCAGCTTGAACCAGGGGAGATACGAGCAGTACTTC. This chain joins TRBV5-8 and TRBJ2-7, with D possibly TRBD1 on 6 matching bases. Looked up from germline, CDR1 is SGHTS and CDR2 is YDEGEE. Trimming stripped 1 base from V and 4 bases from J, with 12 bases between. This CDR3 has 14 residues.

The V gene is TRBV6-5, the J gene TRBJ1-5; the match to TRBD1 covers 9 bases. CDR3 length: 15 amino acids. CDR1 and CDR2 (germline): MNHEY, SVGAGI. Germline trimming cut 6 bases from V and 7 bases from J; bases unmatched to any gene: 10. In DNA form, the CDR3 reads TGTGCCAGCAGCCCCACCGGACAGGGGATCCAGCCCCAGCATTTT. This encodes CASSPTGQGIQPQHF.

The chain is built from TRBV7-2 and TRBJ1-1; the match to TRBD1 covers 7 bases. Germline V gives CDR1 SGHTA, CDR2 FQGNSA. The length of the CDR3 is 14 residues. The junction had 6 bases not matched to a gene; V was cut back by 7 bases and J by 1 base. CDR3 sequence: CASMRGQANTEAFF. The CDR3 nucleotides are TGTGCCAGCATGCGAGGACAGGCGAACACTGAAGCTTTCTTT. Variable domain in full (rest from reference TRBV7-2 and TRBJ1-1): GAGVSQSPSNKVTEKGKDVELRCDPISGHTALYWYRQSLGQGLEFLIYFQGNSAPDKSGLPSDRFSAERTGGSVSTLTIQRTQQEDSAVYLCASMRGQANTEAFFGQGTRLTVV.

CDR3 coding DNA: TGTGCCAGCAGCCCGGCTGGAGGATACGAGCAGTACTTC. Protein sequence: CASSPAGGYEQYF. The chain uses TRBV7-7 and TRBJ2-7; D is possibly TRBD2 (5 bases). The CDR3 extends over 13 amino acids. CDR1 is SSHAT, CDR2 FNYEAQ, per germline (reference sequence). V lost 5 bases and J 4 bases, leaving 12 bases between the germline ends.

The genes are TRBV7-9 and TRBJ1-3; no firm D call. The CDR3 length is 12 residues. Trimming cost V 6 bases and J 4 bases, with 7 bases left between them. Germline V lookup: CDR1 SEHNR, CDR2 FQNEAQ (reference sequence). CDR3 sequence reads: CASRLGGNTIYF. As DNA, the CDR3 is TGTGCCAGCAGACTCGGGGGAAACACCATATATTTT.

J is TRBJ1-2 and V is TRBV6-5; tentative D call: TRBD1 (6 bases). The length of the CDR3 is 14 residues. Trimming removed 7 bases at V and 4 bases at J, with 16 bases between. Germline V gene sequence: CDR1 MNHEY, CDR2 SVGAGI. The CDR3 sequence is CASNNQGFGYGYTF. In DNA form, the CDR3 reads TGTGCCAGCAACAACCAGGGGTTCGGCTATGGCTACACCTTC.

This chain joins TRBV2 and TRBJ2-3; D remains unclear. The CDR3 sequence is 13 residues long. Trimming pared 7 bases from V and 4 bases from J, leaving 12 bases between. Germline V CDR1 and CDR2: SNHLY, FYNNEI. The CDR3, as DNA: TGTGCCAGCAATGTTGGCGGCGCAGATACGCAGTATTTT. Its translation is CASNVGGADTQYF.

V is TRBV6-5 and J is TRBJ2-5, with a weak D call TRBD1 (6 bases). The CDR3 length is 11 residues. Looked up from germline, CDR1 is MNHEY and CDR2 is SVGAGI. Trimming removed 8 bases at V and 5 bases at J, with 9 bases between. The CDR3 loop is CASGQWETQYF. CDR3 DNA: TGTGCCAGCGGACAGTGGGAGACCCAGTACTTC.

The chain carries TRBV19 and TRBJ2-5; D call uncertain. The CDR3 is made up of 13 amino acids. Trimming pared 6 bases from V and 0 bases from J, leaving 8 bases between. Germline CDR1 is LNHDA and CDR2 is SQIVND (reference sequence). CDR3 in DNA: TGTGCCAGTAGCAAGAACTACCAAGAGACCCAGTACTTC. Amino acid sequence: CASSKNYQETQYF.

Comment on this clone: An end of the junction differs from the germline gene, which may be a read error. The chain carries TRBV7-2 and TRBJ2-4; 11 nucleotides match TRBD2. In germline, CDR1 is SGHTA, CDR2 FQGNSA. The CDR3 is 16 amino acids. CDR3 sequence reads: CASSLAGGPSVGIQYF. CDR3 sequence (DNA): TGTGCCAGCAGTTTAGCGGGGGGGCCGTCGGTGGGCATTCAGTACTTC.

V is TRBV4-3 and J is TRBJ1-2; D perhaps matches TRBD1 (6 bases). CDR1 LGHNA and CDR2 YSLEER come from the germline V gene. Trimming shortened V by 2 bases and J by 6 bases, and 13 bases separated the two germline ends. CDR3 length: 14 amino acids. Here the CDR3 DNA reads TGCGCCAGCAGCCAAAACAGGGTATTTCATGGCTACACCTTC. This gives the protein CASSQNRVFHGYTF.

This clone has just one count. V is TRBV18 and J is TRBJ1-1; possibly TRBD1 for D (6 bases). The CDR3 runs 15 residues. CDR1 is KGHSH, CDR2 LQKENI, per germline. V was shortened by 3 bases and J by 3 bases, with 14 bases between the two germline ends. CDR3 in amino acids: CASSPLRGTDTEAFF. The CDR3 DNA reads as TGTGCCAGCTCACCTCTCAGGGGAACGGACACTGAAGCTTTCTTT.

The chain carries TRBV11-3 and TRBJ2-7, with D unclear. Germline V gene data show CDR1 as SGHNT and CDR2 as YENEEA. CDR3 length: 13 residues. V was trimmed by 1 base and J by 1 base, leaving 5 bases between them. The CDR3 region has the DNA TGTGCCAGCAGCTTAGGTCCTTCCTACGAGCAGTACTTC. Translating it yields CASSLGPSYEQYF.

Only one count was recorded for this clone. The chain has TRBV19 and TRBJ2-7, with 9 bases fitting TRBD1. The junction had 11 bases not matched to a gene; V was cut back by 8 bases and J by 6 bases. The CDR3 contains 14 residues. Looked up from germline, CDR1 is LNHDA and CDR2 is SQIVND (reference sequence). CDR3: CASRLDRGRGEQYF. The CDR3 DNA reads TGTGCCAGTCGTTTGGACAGGGGTAGGGGCGAGCAGTACTTC.

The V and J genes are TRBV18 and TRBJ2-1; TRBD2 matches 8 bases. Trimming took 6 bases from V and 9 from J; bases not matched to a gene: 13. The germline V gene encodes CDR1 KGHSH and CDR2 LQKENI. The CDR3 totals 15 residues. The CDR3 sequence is CASSPWRGADSEQFF. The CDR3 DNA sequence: TGTGCCAGCTCTCCGTGGCGGGGGGCGGATAGTGAGCAGTTCTTC.

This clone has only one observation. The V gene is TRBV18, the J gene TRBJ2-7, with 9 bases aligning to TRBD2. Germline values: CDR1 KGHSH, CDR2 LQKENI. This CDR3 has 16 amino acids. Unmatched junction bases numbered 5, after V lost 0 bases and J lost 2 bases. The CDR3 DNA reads TGTGCCAGCTCACCACCGTCTAGCGGGAACCCCTACGAGCAGTACTTC. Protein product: CASSPPSSGNPYEQYF.

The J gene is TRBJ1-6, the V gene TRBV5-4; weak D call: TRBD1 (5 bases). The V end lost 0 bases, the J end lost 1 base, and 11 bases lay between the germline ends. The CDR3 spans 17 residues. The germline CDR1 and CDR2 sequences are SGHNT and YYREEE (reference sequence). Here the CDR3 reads CASSLAMGESYNSPLHF. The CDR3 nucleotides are TGTGCCAGCAGCTTGGCCATGGGGGAGTCCTATAATTCACCCCTCCACTTT.

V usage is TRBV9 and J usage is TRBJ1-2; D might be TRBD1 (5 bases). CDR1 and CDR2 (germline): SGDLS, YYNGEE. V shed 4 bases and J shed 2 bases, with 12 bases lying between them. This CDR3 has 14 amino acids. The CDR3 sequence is CASSPSSGNYGYTF. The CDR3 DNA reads TGTGCCAGCAGCCCCTCCTCAGGGAACTATGGCTACACCTTC.

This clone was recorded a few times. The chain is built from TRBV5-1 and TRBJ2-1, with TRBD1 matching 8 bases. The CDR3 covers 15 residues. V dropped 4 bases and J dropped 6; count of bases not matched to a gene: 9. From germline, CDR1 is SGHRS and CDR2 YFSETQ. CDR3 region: CASSPDRVYSNEQFF. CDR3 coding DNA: TGCGCCAGCAGCCCGGACAGGGTGTACTCCAATGAGCAGTTCTTC.

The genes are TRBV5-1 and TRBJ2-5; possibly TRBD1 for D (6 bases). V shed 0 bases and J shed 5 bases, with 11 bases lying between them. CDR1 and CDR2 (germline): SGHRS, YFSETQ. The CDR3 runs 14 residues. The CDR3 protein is CASSLAGTLETQYF. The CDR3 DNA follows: TGCGCCAGCAGCTTGGCGGGGACATTGGAGACCCAGTACTTC.

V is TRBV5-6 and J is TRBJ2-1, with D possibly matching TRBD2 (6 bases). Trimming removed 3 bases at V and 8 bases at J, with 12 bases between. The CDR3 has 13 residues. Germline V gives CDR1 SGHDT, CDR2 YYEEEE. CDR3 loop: CASSWDLGDEQFF. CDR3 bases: TGTGCCAGCAGCTGGGACTTAGGGGATGAGCAGTTCTTC.

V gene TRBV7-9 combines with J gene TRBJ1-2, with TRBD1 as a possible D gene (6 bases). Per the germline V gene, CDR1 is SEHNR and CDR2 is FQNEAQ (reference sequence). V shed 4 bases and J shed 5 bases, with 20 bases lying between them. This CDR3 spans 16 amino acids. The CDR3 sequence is CASSSRRGLARYGYTF. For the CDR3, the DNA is TGTGCCAGCAGCTCGCGCCGGGGGCTGGCCCGATATGGCTACACCTTC. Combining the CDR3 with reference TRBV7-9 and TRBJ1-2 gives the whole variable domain DTGVSQNPRHKITKRGQNVTFRCDPISEHNRLYWYRQTLGQGPEFLTYFQNEAQLEKSRLLSDRFSAERPKGSFSTLEIQRTEQGDSAMYLCASSSRRGLARYGYTFGSGTRLTVV.

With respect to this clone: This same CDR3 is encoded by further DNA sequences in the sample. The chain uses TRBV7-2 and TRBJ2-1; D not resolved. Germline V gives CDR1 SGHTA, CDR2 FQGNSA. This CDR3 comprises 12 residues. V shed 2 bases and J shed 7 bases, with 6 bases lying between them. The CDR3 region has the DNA TGTGCCAGCAGCTTAATCACAAATGAGCAGTTCTTC. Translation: CASSLITNEQFF.

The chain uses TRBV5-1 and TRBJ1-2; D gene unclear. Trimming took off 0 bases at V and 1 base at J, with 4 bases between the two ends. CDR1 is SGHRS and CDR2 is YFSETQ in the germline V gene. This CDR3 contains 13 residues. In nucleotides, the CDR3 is TGCGCCAGCAGCTTGGTACTTAACTATGGCTACACCTTC. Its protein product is CASSLVLNYGYTF.